Given below is one TCR beta chain in context. This sample is part of a study of control samples from healthy donors and cancer patients. Germline V gene sequence: CDR1 SEHNR, CDR2 FQNEAQ (reference sequence). This CDR3 region has 14 residues. Between the trimmed V and J ends, which lost 1 base and 6 bases, there was a span of 10 bases. Assay: immunoSEQ multiplex PCR; the TCRdb copy retains only in-frame clones and omits some. Of about 100,000 clones detected, about 91% appear once; the ten largest clones hold under 3%. Sequencing input: blood. The receptor's source is a woman aged 18-29 years in good health. J is TRBJ1-5 and V is TRBV7-9; a weak D match, TRBD1 (5 bases). The CDR3 here is CASSLVGGGQPQHF. For the CDR3, the DNA is TGTGCCAGCAGCTTAGTCGGGGGTGGTCAGCCCCAGCATTTT.